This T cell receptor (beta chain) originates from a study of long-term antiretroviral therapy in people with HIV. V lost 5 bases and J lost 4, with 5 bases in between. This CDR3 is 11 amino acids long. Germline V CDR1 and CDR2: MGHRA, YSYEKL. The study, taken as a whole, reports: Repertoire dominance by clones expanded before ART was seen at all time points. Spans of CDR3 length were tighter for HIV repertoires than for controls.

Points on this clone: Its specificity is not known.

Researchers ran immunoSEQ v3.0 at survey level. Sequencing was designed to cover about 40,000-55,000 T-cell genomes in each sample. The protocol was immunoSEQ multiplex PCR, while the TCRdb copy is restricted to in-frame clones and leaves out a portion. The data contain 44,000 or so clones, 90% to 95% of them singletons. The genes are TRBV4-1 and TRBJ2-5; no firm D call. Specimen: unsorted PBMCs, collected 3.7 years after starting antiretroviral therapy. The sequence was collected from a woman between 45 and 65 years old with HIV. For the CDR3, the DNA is TGCGCCAGCAGCGAAGGAGAGACCCAGTACTTC. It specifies CASSEGETQYF.